This T cell receptor (beta chain) was identified in a study of CD8+ T cells in alopecia areata. General study points: Having just one nonresponder leaves the connection between baseline CD8+ expansion and response unresolved.

Germline values: CDR1 SGHDN, CDR2 FVKESK. The junction had 8 bases not matched to a gene; V was cut back by 2 bases and J by 5 bases. The CDR3 has 15 amino acids. With respect to this clone: The target antigen is unknown.

Extraction of RNA preceded its reverse transcription into cDNA, which served as the sequencing template. Sequencing used immunoSEQ multiplex PCR; TCRdb keeps in-frame clones, though not all of them. Among approximately 210,000 clones listed, 66% were seen once. As for treatment: oral pan-JAK inhibitor, 5-10 mg twice daily. Lesional scalp punch biopsies and peripheral blood were collected from alopecia areata patients. The chain uses TRBV14 and TRBJ2-5; 7 bases align to TRBD2. The TCR was taken from a human donor with alopecia areata. The starting material was CD4+ T cells sorted from blood, obtained at week 44, from a patient treated with tofacitinib. The DNA of the CDR3 is TGTGCCAGCAGCCAAAGCCGGGGAGGGTCCGAGACCCAGTACTTC. The encoded protein is CASSQSRGGSETQYF.